The 15 T cell receptor beta chains below all came from one sample that was sequenced in a study of T cell changes during pregnancy in multiple sclerosis. This table comes from immunoSEQ multiplex PCR, and its TCRdb copy is limited to in-frame clones, with some not included. Of 65,000 to 85,000 clones in the sample, approximately 95% are singletons; the top ten hold about 0.14%. The starting material was CD4+ T cells from peripheral blood mononuclear cells, obtained after pregnancy. These receptors all come from a female donor with multiple sclerosis, enrolled in a pregnancy study.

V gene TRBV27 combines with J gene TRBJ2-2; D gene ambiguous. Germline CDR1 reads MNHEY; CDR2 reads SMNVEV (reference sequence). The CDR3 covers 15 residues. Trimming took off 1 base at V and 1 base at J, with 7 bases between the two ends. CDR3 protein: CASSLWARNTGELFF. In DNA form, the CDR3 reads TGTGCCAGCAGTTTATGGGCGCGGAACACCGGGGAGCTGTTTTTT.

V is TRBV7-2 and J is TRBJ1-3; D not resolved. The CDR3 contains 15 residues. Trimming removed 1 base from V and 4 bases from J, with 11 bases in between. Germline assignment: CDR1 SGHTA and CDR2 FQGNSA. The CDR3 nucleotides read TGTGCCAGCAGCTTAGGGGTAGGGAGGGGAAACACCATATATTTT. Protein sequence: CASSLGVGRGNTIYF.

V gene TRBV2 combines with J gene TRBJ2-7, with 9 nucleotides matching TRBD1. In germline, CDR1 is SNHLY, CDR2 FYNNEI. V gave up 7 bases and J gave up 3 bases; unmatched junction bases: 7. CDR3 length: 14 amino acids. The CDR3 protein is CASNIQGAHYEQYF. The CDR3 region has the DNA TGTGCCAGCAACATACAGGGGGCCCACTACGAGCAGTACTTC.

The J gene is TRBJ1-1, the V gene TRBV7-9; the D is unclear. V lost 5 bases and J lost 2, with 15 bases in between. CDR1 and CDR2 from the germline V gene are SEHNR and FQNEAQ (reference sequence). The CDR3 covers 15 residues. The CDR3 protein is CASSRGERPNTEAFF. DNA for the CDR3: TGTGCCAGCAGCAGAGGCGAGAGGCCTAACACTGAAGCTTTCTTT.

The chain couples TRBV9 to TRBJ2-3, with TRBD2 matching over 14 bases. This CDR3 spans 18 amino acids. J gave up 1 base and V 3 bases, and 7 bases lay outside the gene matches. Germline CDR1 reads SGDLS; CDR2 reads YYNGEE. CDR3 region: CASSAGLAGALGTDTQYF. CDR3 coding DNA: TGTGCCAGCAGCGCGGGACTAGCGGGAGCTCTTGGCACAGATACGCAGTATTTT. Using reference TRBV9 and TRBJ2-3 for the parts outside the CDR3, the full variable domain is DSGVTQTPKHLITATGQRVTLRCSPRSGDLSVYWYQQSLDQGLQFLIQYYNGEERAKGNILERFSAQQFPDLHSELNLSSLELGDSALYFCASSAGLAGALGTDTQYFGPGTRLTVL.

A few counts support this clone. The V call is TRBV6-6, the J call TRBJ2-7, with TRBD1 matching over 8 bases. The CDR3 is made up of 15 amino acids. Germline assignment: CDR1 MNHNY and CDR2 SVGAGI (reference sequence). Trimming removed 5 bases from V and 0 bases from J; junction bases left unmatched: 6. The CDR3 loop is CASSSRQGHSYEQYF. Here the CDR3 DNA reads TGTGCCAGCAGTAGCCGACAGGGGCACTCCTACGAGCAGTACTTC.

The V call is TRBV18, the J call TRBJ1-5, with a possible D match to TRBD1 (6 bases). CDR3 length: 15 residues. Trimming took off 2 bases at V and 4 bases at J, with 12 bases between the two ends. In germline, CDR1 is KGHSH, CDR2 LQKENI. The CDR3 DNA sequence: TGTGCCAGCTCACCAGTACCAGGGACAAATCAGCCCCAGCATTTT. Its translation is CASSPVPGTNQPQHF.

V usage is TRBV19 and J usage is TRBJ1-2; tentative D call: TRBD1 (6 bases). The V end was cut by 5 bases, the J end by 4 bases, with 17 bases between. The V gene's germline CDR1 is LNHDA and CDR2 SQIVND (reference sequence). The CDR3 is 15 residues long. In DNA, the CDR3 is TGTGCCAGTAGTCCAGGGGCCCAGCCTCTCTATGGCTACACCTTC. It is translated as CASSPGAQPLYGYTF.

This clone was recorded once. The chain links TRBV27 to TRBJ2-5, with D tentatively TRBD1 (6 bases). This CDR3 is 19 amino acids long. Germline CDR1 reads MNHEY; CDR2 reads SMNVEV (reference sequence). Trimming took off 4 bases at V and 9 bases at J, with 33 bases between the two ends. Here the CDR3 DNA reads TGTGCCAGCAGTTCACCATCCGGGACACGCGGTGGGGGAACTAGGGCCCAGTACTTC. Amino acids: CASSSPSGTRGGGTRAQYF.

This chain links TRBV5-1 with TRBJ2-7; the D gene is possibly TRBD1 (6 bases). The CDR3 is 13 amino acids. Germline CDR1 SGHRS, CDR2 YFSETQ. Trimming took off 7 bases at V and 6 bases at J, with 17 bases between the two ends. CDR3 nucleotides: TGCGCCAGCGGACAGATAGCCGCCAGCGAGCAGTACTTC. Translating it yields CASGQIAASEQYF. Variable domain in full (rest from reference TRBV5-1 and TRBJ2-7): KAGVTQTPRYLIKTRGQQVTLSCSPISGHRSVSWYQQTPGQGLQFLFEYFSETQRNKGNFPGRFSGRQFSNSRSEMNVSTLELGDSALYLCASGQIAASEQYFGPGTRLTVT.

The chain recombines TRBV6-6 with TRBJ1-1; D is unresolved. CDR1 is MNHNY, CDR2 SVGAGI, per germline (reference sequence). V was trimmed by 2 bases and J by 5 bases, leaving 12 bases between them. The CDR3 spans 14 residues. CDR3 in DNA: TGTGCCAGCAGTTACGGTTGGAGTGGGACTGAAGCTTTCTTT. Translated: CASSYGWSGTEAFF.

This clone was seen only once. The chain joins TRBV6-6 to TRBJ2-2, with 12 positions matching TRBD2. V was pared by 5 bases and J by 5 bases, with 3 bases of the junction left unmatched. The CDR3 has 15 residues. The germline CDR1 and CDR2 sequences are MNHNY and SVGAGI (reference sequence). As DNA, the CDR3 is TGTGCCAGCAGTGGACTAGCGGGATTGACCGGGGAGCTGTTTTTT. Translation gives CASSGLAGLTGELFF.

The chain links TRBV6-5 to TRBJ2-1; 10 nucleotides match TRBD1. The trim removed 7 bases at V and 10 bases at J, leaving 10 bases unmatched. The CDR3 is 14 residues long. Germline assignment: CDR1 MNHEY and CDR2 SVGAGI. This CDR3 reads CASNDRDRGNEQFF. The CDR3, as DNA: TGTGCCAGCAACGACCGGGACAGGGGTAACGAGCAGTTCTTC.

This sequence joins TRBV30 and TRBJ1-4; D gene uncertain. Trimming took 0 bases from V and 8 from J, leaving 16 bases between them. Germline-derived CDR1 and CDR2 are GTSNPN and SVGIG (reference sequence). This CDR3 is 15 amino acids long. CDR3 region: CAWSVRRRVGEKLFF. CDR3 in DNA: TGTGCCTGGAGTGTAAGGAGGAGGGTAGGGGAAAAACTGTTTTTT.

The chain is built from TRBV19 and TRBJ2-2, with 11 bases that match TRBD2. The V and J ends lost 5 bases and 5 bases, in that order; junction bases with no gene match: 4. CDR3 length equals 15 residues. The germline V gene has CDR1 LNHDA and CDR2 SQIVND (reference sequence). In DNA form, the CDR3 reads TGTGCCAGTAGTCTAGCGGGAGGAGGGACCGGGGAGCTGTTTTTT. Translating gives CASSLAGGGTGELFF.